These 8 T cell receptor beta chains originate from one sample sequenced in a study of blood T cells in healthy people across ages. Next came a second PCR, run for about 7 to 12 cycles, which used a sample-barcoded 5' primer along with a J-beta primer mix. TCRdb itself ran the 5' RACE reads through MiXCR, one entry per CDR3 protein. Of 1.5 million to 2 million distinct CDR3 sequences in the sample, 25% to 30% were seen once. Material: blood. The receptors here all came from a woman in her twenties or thirties in good health.

Of note for this clonotype: A read error may be the cause here, since a much bigger clone is one base away. The V gene is TRBV9, the J gene TRBJ2-1; D is tentatively TRBD1 or TRBD2 (5 bases each). Between the trimmed V and J ends, which lost 1 base and 4 bases, there was a span of 15 bases. The germline V gene encodes CDR1 SGDLS and CDR2 YYNGEE. This CDR3 contains 16 residues. The CDR3 loop is CASSVPARGGYNEQFF. For the CDR3, the DNA is TGTGCCAGCAGCGTACCAGCGAGGGGTGGATACAATGAGCAGTTCTTC.

CDR3 region: CASSSQRGLPNTGELFF. The DNA for the CDR3 is TGTGCCAGCAGTTCCCAGCGGGGACTTCCGAACACCGGGGAGCTGTTTTTT. The V gene is TRBV12-3 or TRBV12-4, the J gene TRBJ2-2; the match to TRBD2 covers 7 bases. V lost 4 bases, J lost 0 bases, and 8 bases stayed unmatched. The CDR3 sequence is 17 residues long.

Details on this clonotype: This may stem from a read error, because a much larger clone lies one nucleotide away. This sequence joins TRBV4-3 and TRBJ2-3; 7 nucleotides line up with TRBD2. Germline assignment: CDR1 LGHNA and CDR2 YSLEER. The CDR3 has 18 residues. The chain's CDR3 is CASSYPPFPSGTSDTEYF. Here the CDR3 DNA reads TGCGCCAGCAGCTACCCTCCCTTCCCTAGCGGTACGTCAGATACGGAGTATTTT.

The V gene is TRBV7-6, the J gene TRBJ1-1; D uncertain. This CDR3 has 15 residues. The V and J ends lost 1 base and 2 bases respectively, with 11 bases between them. Looked up from germline, CDR1 is SGHVS and CDR2 is FNYEAQ. CDR3 in amino acids: CASSLVDGPNTEAFF. For the CDR3, the DNA is TGTGCCAGCAGCTTAGTCGACGGACCCAACACTGAAGCTTTCTTT. The full variable domain, rest sourced from reference TRBV7-6 and TRBJ1-1, is GAGVSQSPRYKVTKRGQDVALRCDPISGHVSLYWYRQALGQGPEFLTYFNYEAQQDKSGLPNDRFSAERPEGSISTLTIQRTEQRDSAMYRCASSLVDGPNTEAFFGQGTRLTVV.

On this clonotype: This likely comes from a read error, as the CDR3 has no conserved phenylalanine or tryptophan at its end. This sequence joins TRBV7-3 and TRBJ2-6, with D tentatively TRBD1 or TRBD2 (6 bases each). Germline CDR1 is SGHTA and CDR2 is FQGTGA. The CDR3 is made up of 15 amino acids. Trimming cost V 5 bases and J 9 bases, with 17 bases left between them. CDR3 nucleotides: TGTGCCAGCAGCACCGGGACGGGGGCTGGCAACGTCCTGACTGTC. Amino acid sequence: CASSTGTGAGNVLTV.

This clonotype was counted a few times. The chain employs TRBV20-1 and TRBJ1-4; 8 bases map to TRBD1. The CDR3 contains 13 residues. V lost 6 bases and J lost 3; bases outside the gene matches: 3. Per germline, CDR1 DFQATT and CDR2 SNEGSKA (reference sequence). This CDR3 reads CSAAGGSNEKLFF. CDR3 DNA sequence: TGCAGTGCAGCAGGGGGCTCTAATGAAAAACTGTTTTTT.

This clonotype was recorded a few times. J is TRBJ2-1 and V is TRBV20-1, with 9 bases matching TRBD2. The CDR3 totals 13 residues. Germline assignment: CDR1 DFQATT and CDR2 SNEGSKA (reference sequence). V lost 4 bases to trimming and J lost 6 bases; unmatched junction nucleotides: 4. The CDR3 DNA is TGCAGTGCTATACTAGCGGGCTTCAATGAGCAGTTCTTC. It codes for CSAILAGFNEQFF.

V and J are TRBV6-7 and TRBJ2-5, with 12 positions matching TRBD1. TRBV6-7 is treated as an ORF (open reading frame) with a function not yet certain. This CDR3 contains 15 residues. The trim removed 2 bases at V and 4 bases at J, leaving 2 bases unmatched. The CDR3 region has the DNA TGTGCCAGCAGTTACCGGGACAGGGGGCGAGAGACCCAGTACTTC. Translated, it gives CASSYRDRGRETQYF.